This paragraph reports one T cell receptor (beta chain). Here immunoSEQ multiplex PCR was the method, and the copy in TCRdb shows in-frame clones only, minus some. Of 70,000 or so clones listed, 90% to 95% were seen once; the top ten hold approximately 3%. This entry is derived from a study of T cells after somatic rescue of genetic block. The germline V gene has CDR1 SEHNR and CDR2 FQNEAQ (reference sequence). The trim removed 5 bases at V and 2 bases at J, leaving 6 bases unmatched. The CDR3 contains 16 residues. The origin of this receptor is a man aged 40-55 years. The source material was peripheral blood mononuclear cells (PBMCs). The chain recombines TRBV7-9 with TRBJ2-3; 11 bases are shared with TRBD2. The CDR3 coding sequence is TGTGCCAGCAGCCCCAAGACTAGCGGGGACACAGATACGCAGTATTTT. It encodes CASSPKTSGDTDTQYF. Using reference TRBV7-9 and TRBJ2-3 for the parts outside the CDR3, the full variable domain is DTGVSQNPRHKITKRGQNVTFRCDPISEHNRLYWYRQTLGQGPEFLTYFQNEAQLEKSRLLSDRFSAERPKGSFSTLEIQRTEQGDSAMYLCASSPKTSGDTDTQYFGPGTRLTVL.